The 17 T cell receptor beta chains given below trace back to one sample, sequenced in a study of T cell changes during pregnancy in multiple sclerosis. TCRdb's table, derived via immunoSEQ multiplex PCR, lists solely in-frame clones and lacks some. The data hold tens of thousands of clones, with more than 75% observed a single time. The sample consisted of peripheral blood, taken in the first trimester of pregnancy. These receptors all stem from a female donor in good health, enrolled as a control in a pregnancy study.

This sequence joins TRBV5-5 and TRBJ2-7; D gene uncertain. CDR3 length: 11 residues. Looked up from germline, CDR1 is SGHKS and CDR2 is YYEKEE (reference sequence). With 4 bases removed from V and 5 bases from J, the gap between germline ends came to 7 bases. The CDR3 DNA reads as TGTGCCAGCAGCGTCGCGGACGAGCAGTACTTC. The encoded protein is CASSVADEQYF.

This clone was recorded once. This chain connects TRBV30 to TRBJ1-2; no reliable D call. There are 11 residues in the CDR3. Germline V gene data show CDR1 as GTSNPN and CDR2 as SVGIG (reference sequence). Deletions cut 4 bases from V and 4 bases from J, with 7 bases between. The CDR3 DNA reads TGTGCCTGGAACCGAGCCTATGGCTACACCTTC. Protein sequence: CAWNRAYGYTF. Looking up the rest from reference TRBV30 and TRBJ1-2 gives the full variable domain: SQTIHQWPATLVQPVGSPLSLECTVEGTSNPNLYWYRQAAGRGLQLLFYSVGIGQISSEVPQNLSASRPQDRQFILSSKKLLLSDSGFYLCAWNRAYGYTFGSGTRLTVV.

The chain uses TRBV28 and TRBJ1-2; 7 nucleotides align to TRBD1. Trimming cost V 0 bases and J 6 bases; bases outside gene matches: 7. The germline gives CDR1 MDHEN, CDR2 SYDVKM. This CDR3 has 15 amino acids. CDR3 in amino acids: CASSLWTPQGDGYTF. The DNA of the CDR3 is TGTGCCAGCAGTTTATGGACCCCGCAGGGGGATGGCTACACCTTC.

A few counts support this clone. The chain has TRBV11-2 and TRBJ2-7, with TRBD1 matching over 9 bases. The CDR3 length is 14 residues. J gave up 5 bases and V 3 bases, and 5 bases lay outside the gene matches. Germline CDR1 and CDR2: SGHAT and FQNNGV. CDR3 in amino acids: CASSFDRGVHEQYF. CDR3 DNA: TGTGCCAGCAGCTTTGACAGGGGGGTCCACGAGCAGTACTTC.

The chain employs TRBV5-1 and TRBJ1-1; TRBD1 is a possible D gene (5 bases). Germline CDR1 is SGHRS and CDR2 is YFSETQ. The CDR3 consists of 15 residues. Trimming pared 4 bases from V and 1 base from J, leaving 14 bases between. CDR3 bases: TGCGCCAGCAGCCCCATGTCTCAGGGGAACACTGAAGCTTTCTTT. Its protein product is CASSPMSQGNTEAFF.

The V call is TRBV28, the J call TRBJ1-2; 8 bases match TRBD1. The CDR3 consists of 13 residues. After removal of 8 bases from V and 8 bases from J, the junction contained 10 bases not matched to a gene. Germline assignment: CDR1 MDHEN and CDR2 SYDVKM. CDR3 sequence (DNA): TGTGCCAGCTTTCTTACAGGGGGAGGGGGCTACACCTTC. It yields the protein CASFLTGGGGYTF.

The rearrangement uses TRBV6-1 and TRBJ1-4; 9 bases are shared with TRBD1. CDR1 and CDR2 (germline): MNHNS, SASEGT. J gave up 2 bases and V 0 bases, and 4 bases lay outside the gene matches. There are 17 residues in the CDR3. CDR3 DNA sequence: TGTGCCAGCAGTGAAGCTCCCGGGACAGGGACTAATGAAAAACTGTTTTTT. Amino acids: CASSEAPGTGTNEKLFF.

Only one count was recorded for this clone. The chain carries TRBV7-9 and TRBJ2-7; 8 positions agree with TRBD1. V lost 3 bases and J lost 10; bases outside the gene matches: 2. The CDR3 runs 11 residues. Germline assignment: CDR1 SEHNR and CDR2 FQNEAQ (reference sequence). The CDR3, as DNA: TGTGCCAGCAGCTTCGGACAGGGCCAGTACTTC. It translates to CASSFGQGQYF.

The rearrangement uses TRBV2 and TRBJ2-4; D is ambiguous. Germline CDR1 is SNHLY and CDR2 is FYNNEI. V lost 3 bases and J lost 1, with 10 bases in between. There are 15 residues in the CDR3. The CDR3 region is CASSDESRAKNIQYF. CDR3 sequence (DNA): TGTGCCAGCAGTGACGAGAGCCGGGCCAAAAACATTCAGTACTTC.

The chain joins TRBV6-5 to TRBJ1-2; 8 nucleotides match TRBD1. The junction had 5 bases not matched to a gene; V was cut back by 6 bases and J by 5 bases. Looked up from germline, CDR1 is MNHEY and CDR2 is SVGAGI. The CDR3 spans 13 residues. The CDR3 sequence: CASSLQGGYGYTF. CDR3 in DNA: TGTGCCAGCAGCCTACAGGGGGGGTATGGCTACACCTTC.

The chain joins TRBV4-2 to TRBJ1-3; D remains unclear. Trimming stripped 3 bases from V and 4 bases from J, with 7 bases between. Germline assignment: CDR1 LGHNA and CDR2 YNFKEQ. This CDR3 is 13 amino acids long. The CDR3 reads CASSHRSGNTIYF. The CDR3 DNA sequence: TGTGCCAGCAGCCACCGTTCCGGAAACACCATATATTTT.

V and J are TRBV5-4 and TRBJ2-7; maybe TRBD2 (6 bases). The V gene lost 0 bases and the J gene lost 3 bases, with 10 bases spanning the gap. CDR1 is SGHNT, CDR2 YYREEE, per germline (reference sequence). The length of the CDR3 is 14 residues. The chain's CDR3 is CASSLARGIYEQYF. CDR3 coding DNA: TGTGCCAGCAGCTTGGCTCGGGGGATCTACGAGCAGTACTTC. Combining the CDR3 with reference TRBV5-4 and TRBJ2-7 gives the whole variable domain ETGVTQSPTHLIKTRGQQVTLRCSSQSGHNTVSWYQQALGQGPQFIFQYYREEENGRGNFPPRFSGLQFPNYSSELNVNALELDDSALYLCASSLARGIYEQYFGPGTRLTVT.

The DNA for the CDR3 is TGTGCCAGCAGTGACGTGGCAGGGGAACAATGCACCTTC. This sequence encodes CASSDVAGEQCTF. This rearrangement joins TRBV6-4 to TRBJ1-2; TRBD1 is a possible D gene (6 bases). The ends were cut back, 2 bases at V and 13 bases at J, with 17 bases in the middle. The CDR3 consists of 13 residues. The V gene's germline CDR1 is MRHNA and CDR2 SNTAGT.

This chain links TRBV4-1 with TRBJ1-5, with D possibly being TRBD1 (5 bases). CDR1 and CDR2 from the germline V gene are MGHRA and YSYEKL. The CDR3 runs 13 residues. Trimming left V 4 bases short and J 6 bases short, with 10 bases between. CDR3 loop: CASSLGGVQPQHF. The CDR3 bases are TGCGCCAGCAGCCTCGGGGGGGTTCAGCCCCAGCATTTT.

CDR3 DNA sequence: TGTGCCAGCAGCTTGGGACGGGGTAAGAACTCCTACAATGAGCAGTTCTTC. Protein sequence: CASSLGRGKNSYNEQFF. The V call is TRBV5-6, the J call TRBJ2-1; a possible D gene is TRBD2 (5 bases). Trimming left V 0 bases short and J 0 bases short, with 13 bases between. The CDR3 contains 17 residues. Germline V gives CDR1 SGHDT, CDR2 YYEEEE.

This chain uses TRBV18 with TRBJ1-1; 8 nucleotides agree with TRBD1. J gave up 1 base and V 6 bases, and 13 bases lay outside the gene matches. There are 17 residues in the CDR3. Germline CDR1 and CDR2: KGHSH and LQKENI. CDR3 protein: CASSTGDRGWRNTEAFF. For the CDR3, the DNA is TGTGCCAGCTCCACCGGTGACAGGGGATGGAGGAACACTGAAGCTTTCTTT.

The CDR3 region is CASSLAAGLGEKLFF. CDR3 coding DNA: TGTGCCAGCAGCTTAGCTGCGGGACTTGGTGAAAAACTGTTTTTT. The chain couples TRBV7-9 to TRBJ1-4; tentative D call: TRBD1 (5 bases). The germline V and J ends were trimmed by 0 bases and 7 bases, with 12 bases remaining between them. CDR3 length: 15 residues. CDR1 is SEHNR and CDR2 is FQNEAQ in the germline V gene (reference sequence).